This TCR beta chain was observed in a study of CD8 T cells in ankylosing spondylitis. Whole-study results and caveats: Within ankylosing spondylitis blood, a TCR beta motif made up of fewer than ten highly homologous variants appeared to be characteristic. There were earlier reports of some motif variants in reactive arthritis synovial fluid and blood. As for the disease-linked clones, they showed a CD8+ phenotype and occurred at relatively low frequencies in peripheral blood. According to the report, clones linked to the disease were significantly enriched in matched synovial fluid samples taken from ankylosing spondylitis patients.

With regard to this clonotype: The antigen remains unidentified.

V gave up 4 bases and J gave up 0 bases, with 19 bases separating them. The CDR3 is 17 residues long. Germline CDR1 SGHDT, CDR2 YYEEEE. As the method for making TCR beta libraries, quantitative 5'-RACE with molecular barcodes was used. TCRdb reprocessed the 5' RACE reads via MiXCR and lists one record per CDR3 protein. The sample lists about 90,000 distinct CDR3 sequences, around 8.3% occurring once. Sequencing used blood, either unsorted or a sorted T cell fraction (not recorded which). The chain recombines TRBV5-6 with TRBJ2-5; D might be TRBD2 (5 bases). The TCR was taken from a male donor with ankylosing spondylitis. In DNA form, the CDR3 reads TGTGCCAGCAGCCCTTCCTCGGATACGGGGTACCAAGAGACCCAGTACTTC. Translation gives CASSPSSDTGYQETQYF.